This T cell receptor beta chain comes out of a study of T cells expressing NK-cell markers. About the study: The study drew TCR beta repertoires from sorted CD3+CD56+NKG2C+, CD3+CD56+NKG2C- and CD3+CD56-NKG2C+ T cells.

cDNA encoding TCR beta was synthesized via 5'RACE template switching incorporating UMIs. TCRdb reprocessed the 5' RACE reads and keeps a single row for each CDR3 protein, giving no DNA. The sample shows roughly 380,000 distinct CDR3 sequences, and around 5.3% sits with its ten largest clones. The CDR3 covers 13 residues. The sequencing input was blood T cells: a sorted CD56 or NKG2C T cell subset, CD4+ or CD8+ T cells, or bulk PBMC T cells (not recorded which). The receptor comes from a man between 18 and 69 years old in good health. The chain couples TRBV12-3 or TRBV12-4 to TRBJ1-1; TCRdb selects TRBD1, and the lack of DNA leaves this call unchecked. The CDR3 loop is CASSFFTGSEAFF.